This is a list of T cell receptor beta chains from one sample in a study of shared clonotypes between healthy human individuals. TCRdb's copy holds only in-frame clones and misses some; the assay was immunoSEQ multiplex PCR. The sample carries 2 million to 2.5 million clones, about 95% recorded once. The material sequenced was naive CD8+ T cells sorted from blood. The receptors originated from a man in his late teens or twenties in good health. Both conserved end residues are part of each CDR3. The D gene is left open where the match is weak. For some rows the clone size is stated as once, few or many, or as a class when expanded; others skip it.

J | size | V | D | DNA | CDR3
TRBJ1-1 | once | TRBV13 | . | TGTGCCAGCAGCTTAGGCCGCCACCGTGAAGCTTTCTTT | CASSLGRHREAFF
TRBJ1-2 | few | TRBV6-1 | . | TGTGCCAGCAGTGAAGCGCGGTGGGGCCATGGCTACACCTTC | CASSEARWGHGYTF
TRBJ1-2 | . | TRBV7-9 | . | TGTGCCAGCAGCCGAGGGACGGCCAAAGAGGGCTACACCTTC | CASSRGTAKEGYTF
TRBJ2-7 | . | TRBV6-1 | . | TGTGCCAGCAGTGACGCACTGAGGGGCGAGCAGTACTTC | CASSDALRGEQYF
TRBJ2-7 | . | TRBV9 | . | TGTGCCAGCAGCGTAGTTGGTGATACCTACGAGCAGTACTTC | CASSVVGDTYEQYF
TRBJ1-2 | . | TRBV7-9 | . | TGTGCCAGCAGCTTATCGATGGGCAGCCACTATGGCTACACCTTC | CASSLSMGSHYGYTF
TRBJ1-2 | once | TRBV9 | . | TGTGCCAGCAGCGTAGCTGGTGGGGGCTATGGCTACACCTTC | CASSVAGGGYGYTF
TRBJ2-7 | . | TRBV4-1 | . | TGCGCCAGCAGCCAAGATCGCTTATACGAGCAGTACTTC | CASSQDRLYEQYF
TRBJ2-5 | . | TRBV7-9 | . | TGTGCCAGCAGCCATCAACTAGCCCAGGTACAAGAGACCCAGTACTTC | CASSHQLAQVQETQYF
TRBJ2-2 | . | TRBV6-5 | . | TGTGCCAGCAGTTGGGGTTCAAACACCGGGGAGCTGTTTTTT | CASSWGSNTGELFF
TRBJ1-1 | . | TRBV10-2 | . | TGCGCCAGCAGTGATCCTGACGCAGGGCCTGAAGCTTTCTTT | CASSDPDAGPEAFF
TRBJ1-2 | . | TRBV20-1 | . | TGCAGTGCCGCAACAGCCTATGGCTACACCTTC | CSAATAYGYTF
TRBJ2-3 | . | TRBV7-8 | TRBD2 | TGTGCCAGCAGCTTAAGTCCCGGGAGGGCCGTAGATACGCAGTATTTT | CASSLSPGRAVDTQYF
TRBJ2-2 | . | TRBV30 | . | TGTGCCTGTTCTTCCCACACCGGGGAGCTGTTTTTT | CACSSHTGELFF
TRBJ1-6 | . | TRBV27 | . | TGTGCCAGCAGGCCCCTGACAGTCTTGGGCTATAATTCACCCCTCCACTTT | CASRPLTVLGYNSPLHF
TRBJ2-1 | . | TRBV4-3 | . | TGCGCCAGCAGCCAAGATGGGGTTGGTGAGCAGTTCTTC | CASSQDGVGEQFF
TRBJ2-7 | . | TRBV11-2 | . | TGTGCCAGCAGCTTAGGGGCAGGGCGTGAGTACGAGCAGTACTTC | CASSLGAGREYEQYF
TRBJ2-7 | . | TRBV6-5 | . | TGTGCCAGCAGTCTCGTGGACAGTGAAGCCTACGAGCAGTACTTC | CASSLVDSEAYEQYF
TRBJ1-1 | . | TRBV5-1 | . | TGCGCCAGCAGCTTGGTAGAGGGATTGAACACTGAAGCTTTCTTT | CASSLVEGLNTEAFF
TRBJ1-1 | . | TRBV2 | . | TGTGCCAGCAGTGCCCAAGAGAGGACTGAAGCTTTCTTT | CASSAQERTEAFF
TRBJ2-1 | . | TRBV12-5 | TRBD2 | TGTGCTAGTGGTTTGGGCTCCACTAGCGGGGATAGATACAATGAGCAGTTCTTC | CASGLGSTSGDRYNEQFF
TRBJ2-5 | once | TRBV9 | TRBD1 | TGTGCCAGCAGCTTGATGACAGGGACCCAAGAGACCCAGTACTTC | CASSLMTGTQETQYF
TRBJ2-7 | . | TRBV5-1 | TRBD1 | TGCGCCAGCAGCTACGAACCCGGGACAGGAGGCTCCTACGAGCAGTACTTC | CASSYEPGTGGSYEQYF
TRBJ2-7 | . | TRBV4-3 | TRBD1 | TGCGCCAGCAGCCAAGATGGGGGACAGGCCGACGAGCAGTACTTC | CASSQDGGQADEQYF
TRBJ2-1 | . | TRBV11-2 | TRBD2 | TGTGCCAGCAGTTGGGGACTAGCGGGGGGTGTCGGTGAGCAGTTCTTC | CASSWGLAGGVGEQFF
TRBJ1-2 | . | TRBV4-3 | TRBD1 | TGCGCCAGCAGTTACAGGGGGCGGAACTATGGCTACACCTTC | CASSYRGRNYGYTF
TRBJ2-7 | . | TRBV28 | . | TGTGCCAGCAGTTTTGGTCTTTACCTTAGGTACGAGCAGTACTTC | CASSFGLYLRYEQYF